This T cell receptor (beta chain) was recorded in a study of tissue T cells after allogeneic stem cell transplantation. The length of the CDR3 is 12 residues. Germline CDR1 is NNHNN and CDR2 is SYGAGS (reference sequence). With 5 bases clipped from V and 2 bases from J, the junction kept 0 bases outside the gene matches. About this clone itself: Antigen specificity is unknown. Gene names refer to mouse genes. The read falls 1 residue short of the CDR3 end, and the missing part is taken from the germline J gene. Within the sample, other DNA sequences also encode this same CDR3.

Overall study findings and caveats: Anatomically similar tissues had similar TCR repertoires within each patient.

Sequenced by immunoSEQ multiplex PCR; TCRdb stores in-frame clones only, minus some. The sample carries 40,000 to 50,000 clones, 65% to 85% recorded once. The receptor comes from a pool of C57BL/6 mice in good health. This rearrangement joins TRBV13-2 to TRBJ1-2, with 7 nucleotides matching TRBD1. Specimen: sorted cells pooled from one or two spleens. The CDR3 spells CASGQGNSDYTF. CDR3 DNA, as far as it was read: TGTGCCAGCGGACAGGGGAACTCCGACTACACC.